Listed below are T cell receptor beta chains from one sample, sequenced in a study of T cells in Graves' hyperthyroidism and ophthalmopathy. MiXCR, applied by TCRdb to the multiplex PCR reads, yields one record per CDR3 protein. The sample shows under 400,000 distinct CDR3 sequences, roughly 13% of them seen only once. The sample comprised blood. Receptors were obtained from a woman younger than 30 with Graves' hyperthyroidism. Both conserved end residues are part of each CDR3. A D gene is named only where the DNA matches it firmly. Size is stated for part of the rows, as once, few or many counts, or as a class when the clone is expanded.

clone_size | j_call | v_call | d_call | cdr3_nt | cdr3_aa
NA | TRBJ2-1 | TRBV5-4 | TRBD2 | TGTGCCAGCAGCTTGATCCGGGGGGGCAAAAATGAGCAGTTCTTC | CASSLIRGGKNEQFF
many | TRBJ1-1 | TRBV9 | TRBD1 | TGTGCCAGCAGCGGCAACAGGGGGCATGACACTGAAGCTTTCTTT | CASSGNRGHDTEAFF
NA | TRBJ2-1 | TRBV7-9 | TRBD2 | TGTGCCAGCAGCGAGGGGGGGCGGGGTAGCGGGGCCGAAAAGTTCTTC | CASSEGGRGSGAEKFF
many | TRBJ2-7 | TRBV7-2 | NA | TGTGCCAGCAGGATCGGTAGGGGGAACTACGAGCAGTACTTC | CASRIGRGNYEQYF
NA | TRBJ2-3 | TRBV5-5 | TRBD2 | TGTGCCAGCAGCCTTAGCGGGAGGGGTGGCACAGATACGCAGTATTTT | CASSLSGRGGTDTQYF
NA | TRBJ2-2 | TRBV7-3 | TRBD2 | TGTGCCAGCAGCCGAACTAGCGGGAGGGGCACCGGGGAGCTGTTTTTT | CASSRTSGRGTGELFF
many | TRBJ2-2 | TRBV20-1 | NA | TGCAGTGCTAGAGATGGGACCACTAGTTGGGGCACCGGGGAGCTGTTTTTT | CSARDGTTSWGTGELFF
few | TRBJ1-4 | TRBV28 | NA | TGTGCCAGCAAGGAGGAGGGAAAACTGTTTTTT | CASKEEGKLFF
many | TRBJ2-5 | TRBV18 | NA | TGTGCCAGCTCACGGGTAAGGCCGATCCAAGAGACCCAGTACTTC | CASSRVRPIQETQYF
few | TRBJ2-7 | TRBV5-1 | TRBD2 | TGCGCCAGCCAACGGGAGGGACCCTACGAGCAGTACTTC | CASQREGPYEQYF
many | TRBJ2-1 | TRBV12-3/TRBV12-4 | NA | TGTGCCAGCAATGGGGGGCCGAGACTGTTCTTC | CASNGGPRLFF
many | TRBJ1-6 | TRBV6-1 | TRBD1 | TGTGCCAGCAGAAGGGACAGGGATAATTCACCCCTCCACTTT | CASRRDRDNSPLHF
once | TRBJ2-5 | TRBV30 | NA | TGTGCCTGGGGCCCCTGGGCTACGTCAGGTCAAGAGACCCAGTACTTC | CAWGPWATSGQETQYF
NA | TRBJ1-6 | TRBV4-3 | TRBD1 | TGCGCCAGCAGCCAAACGGGGGGGGACAGGAGTTCACCCCTCCACTTT | CASSQTGGDRSSPLHF
many | TRBJ2-7 | TRBV2 | NA | TGTGCCAGCAGGTCGGACGGTGGAGGCTACGAGCAGTACTTC | CASRSDGGGYEQYF
few | TRBJ2-7 | TRBV7-9 | NA | TGTGCCAGCGCGCAGACCTACGAGCAGTACTTC | CASAQTYEQYF
many | TRBJ2-3 | TRBV5-1 | NA | TGCGCCAGCAGCTTGGAAGGCCGACAAGATACGCAGTATTTT | CASSLEGRQDTQYF
many | TRBJ1-3 | TRBV20-1 | TRBD1 | TGCAGTGCTAGAGATCCGACAGGGAGTACTGGAAACACCATATATTTT | CSARDPTGSTGNTIYF
many | TRBJ2-3 | TRBV7-2 | NA | TGTGCCGGCAAAACAGGAAGCACAGATACGCAGTATTTT | CAGKTGSTDTQYF
many | TRBJ2-1 | TRBV28 | TRBD2 | TGTGCCAGCAGTTTTCTCGGGGGGGACAATGAGCAGTTCTTC | CASSFLGGDNEQFF
many | TRBJ2-3 | TRBV5-1 | NA | TGCGCCAGCCAAGACCCTAGCACAGATACGCAGTATTTT | CASQDPSTDTQYF
many | TRBJ1-2 | TRBV6-1 | TRBD1 | TGTGCCAGCAGTTCGACAGGGGGAAGCTATGGCTACACCTTC | CASSSTGGSYGYTF